The next 19 T cell receptor beta chains were all read from a single sample in a study of OX40 agonist ivuxolimab in advanced cancers. Receptor libraries were prepared by the immunoSEQ multiplex PCR assay. TCRdb's version of the immuneACCESS table is confined to in-frame rearrangements and falls short of the full clone set. An unresolved V gene accounts for under half of the shortfall where checked; the remainder is of unknown origin. The sample yields tens of thousands of clones; around 91% were counted once. More than 15% of the sample is held by the ten biggest clonotypes. The sample was CD4+ or CD8+ T cells sorted from blood, taken in a trial of the OX40 agonist ivuxolimab. Every receptor here comes from an adult with an advanced solid tumor such as melanoma, head and neck, liver or kidney cancer.

The chain couples TRBV4-3 to TRBJ2-7; 9 bases fit TRBD2. Looked up from germline, CDR1 is LGHNA and CDR2 is YSLEER. The CDR3 consists of 14 residues. The V gene end was trimmed by 6 bases and the J gene end by 3 bases; junction bases not matched to a gene: 6. The CDR3 protein is CASRPGLADYEQYF. The CDR3 DNA is TGCGCCAGCAGGCCGGGACTAGCCGACTACGAGCAGTACTTC.

By sample share, this clone is medium-sized. The junction and the germline gene differ at one end; a read error may be behind it. The rearrangement uses TRBV5-5 and TRBJ1-1; D remains ambiguous. The CDR3 is 14 residues long. The germline gives CDR1 SGHKS, CDR2 YYEKEE (reference sequence). CDR3 coding DNA: TGCGCCAGCAGCCAAGAATCGGGGAACACTGAAGCTTTCTTT. It translates to CASSQESGNTEAFF.

The J gene is TRBJ2-7, the V gene TRBV10-1; D uncertain. Germline values: CDR1 WNHNN, CDR2 SYGVQD (reference sequence). The CDR3 length is 13 residues. V was cut by 0 bases and J by 1 base, with 4 bases left in between. The CDR3 reads CASSESVSYEQYF. Written as DNA, the CDR3 is TGCGCCAGCAGTGAGTCGGTATCCTACGAGCAGTACTTC.

The CDR3 loop is CASSLGPHDSPQNIQYF. The CDR3 DNA sequence: TGTGCCAGCAGCCTTGGGCCCCACGACAGTCCGCAGAACATTCAGTACTTC. This chain links TRBV28 with TRBJ2-4, with D possibly TRBD1 on 5 matching bases. V lost 6 bases and J lost 7, with 25 bases in between. Germline CDR1 reads MDHEN; CDR2 reads SYDVKM. The CDR3 spans 17 residues.

This clone was seen a single time. This chain uses TRBV19 with TRBJ2-1; TRBD1 aligns across 7 bases. V was pared by 5 bases and J by 7 bases, with 14 bases of the junction left unmatched. This CDR3 has 16 residues. Germline CDR1 and CDR2: LNHDA and SQIVND (reference sequence). CDR3 residues: CASSANDREFGNEQFF. CDR3 in DNA: TGTGCCAGTAGTGCCAACGACAGGGAGTTCGGGAATGAGCAGTTCTTC.

The rearrangement joins TRBV4-2 to TRBJ2-7; 8 bases line up with TRBD2. Trimming cost V 0 bases and J 4 bases; bases outside gene matches: 14. Germline V gene data show CDR1 as LGHNA and CDR2 as YNFKEQ. There are 18 residues in the CDR3. CDR3 loop: CASSQDKRGLVHGYEQYF. For the CDR3, the DNA is TGTGCCAGCAGCCAAGATAAGAGGGGACTAGTACACGGGTACGAGCAGTACTTC.

J is TRBJ1-1 and V is TRBV28; 11 nucleotides match TRBD1. The CDR3 runs to 18 residues. J lost 0 bases, V lost 2 bases, and 8 bases had no gene match. The germline gives CDR1 MDHEN, CDR2 SYDVKM. In nucleotides, the CDR3 is TGTGCCAGCAGTTTACCCAGGACAGGGGGCGGGATGAACACTGAAGCTTTCTTT. It is translated as CASSLPRTGGGMNTEAFF.

The chain combines TRBV28 with TRBJ2-5; TRBD2 matches at 8 bases. The CDR3 consists of 15 residues. The V gene's germline CDR1 is MDHEN and CDR2 SYDVKM. V lost 3 bases to trimming and J lost 4 bases; unmatched junction nucleotides: 7. This CDR3 is CASSFPGGPSETQYF. Here the CDR3 DNA reads TGTGCCAGCAGTTTCCCGGGAGGGCCGTCAGAGACCCAGTACTTC.

The rearrangement links TRBV29-1 to TRBJ2-5; D gene unclear. The V end was cut by 3 bases, the J end by 3 bases, with 8 bases between. In germline, CDR1 is SQVTM, CDR2 ANQGSEA. The CDR3 has 12 residues. CDR3 residues: CSVEGYEETQYF. The CDR3 coding sequence is TGCAGCGTTGAGGGATACGAAGAGACCCAGTACTTC. Variable domain in full (rest from reference TRBV29-1 and TRBJ2-5): SAVISQKPSRDICQRGTSLTIQCQVDSQVTMMFWYRQQPGQSLTLIATANQGSEATYESGFVIDKFPISRPNLTFSTLTVSNMSPEDSSIYLCSVEGYEETQYFGPGTRLLVL.

This chain uses TRBV25-1 with TRBJ2-5, with TRBD2 matching 8 bases. V was clipped by 5 bases and J by 0 bases; unmatched bases: 5. The CDR3 sequence is 15 residues long. The germline CDR1 and CDR2 sequences are MGHDK and SYGVNS. The CDR3 spells CASSSSGPYQETQYF. In DNA, the CDR3 is TGTGCCAGCAGTTCTAGCGGGCCTTACCAAGAGACCCAGTACTTC.

The chain carries TRBV2 and TRBJ2-3; 7 nucleotides match TRBD1. V lost 6 bases to trimming and J lost 5 bases; unmatched junction nucleotides: 8. The CDR3 contains 14 residues. CDR1 and CDR2 (germline): SNHLY, FYNNEI. CDR3 DNA: TGTGCCAGCAGCCTACAGGGGTTGGAAGATACGCAGTATTTT. Translated: CASSLQGLEDTQYF.

The rearrangement joins TRBV2 to TRBJ1-1, with D tentatively TRBD1 (6 bases). Trimming left V 6 bases short and J 6 bases short, with 11 bases between. Germline V CDR1 and CDR2: SNHLY, FYNNEI. The CDR3 length is 12 residues. The CDR3 DNA sequence: TGTGCCAGCAGAACAGGGACCCCTGAAGCTTTCTTT. Encoded protein: CASRTGTPEAFF.

J is TRBJ2-5 and V is TRBV5-1; possible D gene TRBD1, 6 bases. Looked up from germline, CDR1 is SGHRS and CDR2 is YFSETQ. This CDR3 contains 16 residues. V was clipped by 0 bases and J by 1 base, with 13 bases between them. CDR3 in amino acids: CASSLAPGQPQETQYF. The CDR3 nucleotides read TGCGCCAGCAGCTTGGCCCCCGGACAGCCCCAAGAGACCCAGTACTTC.

The rearrangement uses TRBV5-8 and TRBJ2-7, with D possibly matching TRBD2 (6 bases). The CDR3 loop spans 15 amino acids. Per the germline V gene, CDR1 is SGHTS and CDR2 is YDEGEE. V gave up 0 bases and J gave up 5 bases, with 15 bases separating them. CDR3 sequence (DNA): TGTGCCAGCAGCTTGGAGGTGGGGGGAGAGGACGAGCAGTACTTC. This translates into CASSLEVGGEDEQYF. Supplemented by reference TRBV5-8 and TRBJ2-7, the full variable domain reads EAGVTQSPTHLIKTRGQQATLRCSPISGHTSVYWYQQALGLGLQFLLWYDEGEERNRGNFPPRFSGRQFPNYSSELNVNALELEDSALYLCASSLEVGGEDEQYFGPGTRLTVT.

The CDR3 sequence: CASSFNRVGGYTF. CDR3 nucleotides: TGTGCCAGCAGTTTTAACAGGGTGGGTGGCTACACCTTC. The rearrangement uses TRBV28 and TRBJ1-2; D may be TRBD1 (6 bases). The CDR3 totals 13 residues. Germline assignment: CDR1 MDHEN and CDR2 SYDVKM. V shed 3 bases and J shed 7 bases, with 12 bases lying between them.

This chain connects TRBV28 to TRBJ2-3, with D unresolved. The V gene lost 4 bases and the J gene lost 6 bases, with 11 bases spanning the gap. Germline V lookup: CDR1 MDHEN, CDR2 SYDVKM. The CDR3 has 13 residues. The CDR3 sequence is CASSSPGSDTQYF. The CDR3 coding sequence is TGTGCCAGCAGTTCCCCCGGTAGTGATACGCAGTATTTT.

V is TRBV13 and J is TRBJ2-3, with 9 bases matching TRBD1. Germline V lookup: CDR1 PRHDT, CDR2 FYEKMQ (reference sequence). V lost 2 bases to trimming and J lost 6 bases; unmatched junction nucleotides: 6. This CDR3 has 15 amino acids. The CDR3 protein is CASSLRTGGKDTQYF. Written as DNA, the CDR3 is TGTGCCAGCAGCTTAAGAACAGGGGGCAAGGATACGCAGTATTTT.

This clone was seen just once. The chain is built from TRBV28 and TRBJ2-1; no reliable D call. V was pared by 6 bases and J by 4 bases, with 4 bases between. Germline CDR1 reads MDHEN; CDR2 reads SYDVKM. The CDR3 length is 11 residues. In nucleotides, the CDR3 is TGTGCCAGCAGGAAATACAATGAGCAGTTCTTC. Translation: CASRKYNEQFF.

This chain joins TRBV27 and TRBJ2-7, with unresolved D. The CDR3 loop spans 12 amino acids. Germline V gene sequence: CDR1 MNHEY, CDR2 SMNVEV (reference sequence). V shed 3 bases and J shed 0 bases, with 3 bases lying between them. Written as DNA, the CDR3 is TGTGCCAGCAGTTTCGACTCCTACGAGCAGTACTTC. Residues: CASSFDSYEQYF.